This TCR beta chain was captured in a study of blood T cell repertoires in COVID-19. On the study more broadly: Sites in the United States, Italy and Spain provided acute and convalescent COVID-19 samples.

Per the original data handling: Reference gene primer amplification gave nucleated cell count estimates. Here immunoSEQ multiplex PCR was the method, and the copy in TCRdb shows in-frame clones only, minus some. D and trimming come from the DNA, and the V and J calls and clone size come from that table. This sample yields fewer than 200,000 clones, of which 80% to 90% are seen a single time; 3.6% belongs to the top ten. Participants' reported clinical history set cohort assignment. J lost 0 bases, V lost 2 bases, and 4 bases had no gene match. CDR3 length: 16 amino acids. Germline CDR1 SGHKS, CDR2 YYEKEE (reference sequence).

V is TRBV5-5 and J is TRBJ2-2; TRBD2 matches 7 bases. The sequence derives from a woman aged 50 to 60 in a cohort exposed to, infected with or recovered from COVID-19 (not recorded which). Material for sequencing was PBMCs or T cells enriched from blood (not recorded which). The CDR3 DNA is TGTGCCAGCAGCTTAGCGGGGATAACGAACACCGGGGAGCTGTTTTTT. Residues: CASSLAGITNTGELFF.